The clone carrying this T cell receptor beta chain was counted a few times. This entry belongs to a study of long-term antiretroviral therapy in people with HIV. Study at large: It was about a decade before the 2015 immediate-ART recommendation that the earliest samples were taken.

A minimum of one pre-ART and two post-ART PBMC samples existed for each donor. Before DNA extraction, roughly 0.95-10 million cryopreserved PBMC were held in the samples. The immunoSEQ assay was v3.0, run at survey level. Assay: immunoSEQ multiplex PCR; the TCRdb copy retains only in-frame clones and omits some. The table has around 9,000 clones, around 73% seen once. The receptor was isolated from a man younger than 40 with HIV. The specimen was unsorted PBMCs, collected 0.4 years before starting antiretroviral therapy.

DNA for the CDR3: TGCGCCACCACCGGACAGCTCAACTACGAGCAGTACTTC. Translated: CATTGQLNYEQYF. This chain joins TRBV10-1 and TRBJ2-7; a weak D match, TRBD1 (6 bases). This CDR3 spans 13 amino acids. V shed 10 bases and J shed 3 bases, with 16 bases lying between them. Germline V lookup: CDR1 WNHNN, CDR2 SYGVQD (reference sequence).